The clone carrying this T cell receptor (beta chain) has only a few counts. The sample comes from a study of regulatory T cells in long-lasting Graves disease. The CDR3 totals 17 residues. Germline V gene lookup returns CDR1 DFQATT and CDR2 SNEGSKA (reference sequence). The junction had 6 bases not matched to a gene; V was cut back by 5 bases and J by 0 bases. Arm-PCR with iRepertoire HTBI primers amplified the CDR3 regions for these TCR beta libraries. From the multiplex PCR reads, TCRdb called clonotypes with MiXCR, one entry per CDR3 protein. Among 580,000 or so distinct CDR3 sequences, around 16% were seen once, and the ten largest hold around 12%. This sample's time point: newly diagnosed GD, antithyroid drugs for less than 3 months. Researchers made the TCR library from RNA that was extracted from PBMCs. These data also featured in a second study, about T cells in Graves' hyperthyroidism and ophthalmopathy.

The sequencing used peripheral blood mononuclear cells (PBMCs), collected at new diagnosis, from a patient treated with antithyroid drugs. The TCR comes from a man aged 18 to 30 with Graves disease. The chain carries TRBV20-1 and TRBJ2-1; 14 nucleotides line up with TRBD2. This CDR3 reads CSAGGGLAGVSYNEQFF. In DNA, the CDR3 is TGCAGTGCTGGGGGGGGACTAGCGGGAGTCTCCTACAATGAGCAGTTCTTC.